These T cell receptor beta chains were read from a single sample in a study of blood T cell repertoires in COVID-19. Assay used: immunoSEQ multiplex PCR; TCRdb lists only in-frame clones, some missing. The data hold about 310,000 clones, with 90% observed a single time. The sequenced sample was PBMCs or T cells enriched from blood (not recorded which). These receptors were taken from a woman between 18 and 29 years old with acute COVID-19. Each CDR3 is given with its conserved first and last residue. The D gene is left open where the match is weak. Some rows have no size entry. The others give once, few or many, or a class for an expanded clone.

clone_size	d_call	v_call	j_call	cdr3_nt	cdr3_aa
-	TRBD2	TRBV28	TRBJ2-1	TGTGCCAGCAGCAGAGCGGGAGGGTACAATGAGCAGTTCTTC	CASSRAGGYNEQFF
-	TRBD1	TRBV7-9	TRBJ1-2	TGTGCCAGCAGCCCCAGGGGGCTGAGTTACACCTTC	CASSPRGLSYTF
few	-	TRBV11-2	TRBJ1-1	TGTGCCAGCAGCTTAGCAGGCAGGGTGGACACTGAAGCTTTCTTT	CASSLAGRVDTEAFF
-	-	TRBV4-1	TRBJ2-3	TGCGCCAGCAGCCAGCTACTCATTACCTCCAGCACAGATACGCAGTATTTT	CASSQLLITSSTDTQYF
-	-	TRBV27	TRBJ1-4	TGTGCCAGCAGTTCGGTGTCAACTAATGAAAAACTGTTTTTT	CASSSVSTNEKLFF
-	TRBD2	TRBV19	TRBJ2-2	TGTGCCAGTACCTCAGAGGGAGGGTGGGTCCCTCTAACCGGGGAGCTGTTTTTT	CASTSEGGWVPLTGELFF
-	-	TRBV25-1	TRBJ1-4	TGTGCCAGCAGTGAATCACGGGGTGCAACTAATGAAAAACTGTTTTTT	CASSESRGATNEKLFF
-	TRBD2	TRBV15	TRBJ2-1	TGTGCCACCAGCAGAAAGCGGGATCACAATGAGCAGTTCTTC	CATSRKRDHNEQFF
-	-	TRBV5-6	TRBJ2-7	TGTGCCAGCAGCTTGGTGGGAGCGGCCTACGAGCAGTACTTC	CASSLVGAAYEQYF
few	TRBD1	TRBV5-4	TRBJ2-1	TGTGCCAGCAGCCTGCCCGGGACAGCTGGCAATGAGCAGTTCTTC	CASSLPGTAGNEQFF
-	-	TRBV29-1	TRBJ1-1	TGCAGCGTTGCATACGGTAACACTGAAGCTTTCTTT	CSVAYGNTEAFF
-	TRBD1	TRBV6-5	TRBJ1-5	TGTGCCAGCAGCTCCGGACAGGGGGCAGATCAGCCCCAGCATTTT	CASSSGQGADQPQHF
-	-	TRBV6-1	TRBJ2-3	TGTGCCAGCAGTGAACTGAGGAATACGCAGTATTTT	CASSELRNTQYF
-	-	TRBV5-1	TRBJ2-1	TGCGCCAGCAGCCTACCTGGGGCAGGGGCCGATGAGCAGTTCTTC	CASSLPGAGADEQFF
-	TRBD1	TRBV7-2	TRBJ1-2	TGTGCCAGCAGCCCAGGACAGGGTACTATAGGCTACACCTTC	CASSPGQGTIGYTF
-	-	TRBV27	TRBJ1-2	TGTGCCAGCAGTTCCCCAGGGAACCTTAACTATGGCTACACCTTC	CASSSPGNLNYGYTF
-	TRBD1	TRBV3-1/TRBV3-2	TRBJ1-2	TGTGCCAGCAGTGACTCGGGACAGGGGTTTAGAGGTGGCTACACCTTC	CASSDSGQGFRGGYTF
-	-	TRBV14	TRBJ2-3	TGTGCCAGCAGCCCATACCGGGGTGGAAGTATCCCAGATACGCAGTATTTT	CASSPYRGGSIPDTQYF
few	-	TRBV11-2	TRBJ2-7	TGTGCCAGCAGCTTAGAGTCGGGACATAACTACGAGCAGTACTTC	CASSLESGHNYEQYF
once	TRBD2	TRBV28	TRBJ2-3	TGTGCCAGCAGCCTAGCGGGAGTAGGGACAGATACGCAGTATTTT	CASSLAGVGTDTQYF
-	-	TRBV11-2	TRBJ1-5	TGTGCCAGCAGCTTAGATGCGTCTGGGAGTCAGCCCCAGCATTTT	CASSLDASGSQPQHF
-	TRBD1	TRBV2	TRBJ2-5	TGTGCCAGCAGTACTACAGGGGGCGTGGAGACCCAGTACTTC	CASSTTGGVETQYF
-	TRBD1	TRBV24-1	TRBJ2-7	TGTGCCACCAGTGATCCCCTGGGACAGGGAGTCCACGAGCAGTACTTC	CATSDPLGQGVHEQYF
-	TRBD2	TRBV6-2/TRBV6-3	TRBJ2-3	TGTGCCAGCAGTCCCGGGACTAGCGGTAACACAGATACGCAGTATTTT	CASSPGTSGNTDTQYF
-	-	TRBV28	TRBJ2-7	TGTGCCAGCACCCGGGGAGGTGGGGCCGGGGGCTACGAGCAGTACTTC	CASTRGGGAGGYEQYF
-	-	TRBV3-1/TRBV3-2	TRBJ2-7	TGTGCCAGCAGCCAGTCATACGAGCAGTACTTC	CASSQSYEQYF
-	-	TRBV15	TRBJ2-7	TGTGCCACCAGCAGAGACAGGGTCGGTAACGAGCAGTACTTC	CATSRDRVGNEQYF
-	TRBD2	TRBV3-1/TRBV3-2	TRBJ2-4	TGTGCCAGCAGCCTAGGACTAGCGGCCAAAAACATTCAGTACTTC	CASSLGLAAKNIQYF
-	-	TRBV28	TRBJ1-2	TGTGCCAGCCGGTCGAGGAGTTTAGCTAACTATGGCTACACCTTC	CASRSRSLANYGYTF
few	-	TRBV14	TRBJ2-5	TGTGCCAGCAGCCAGTCCGAGGAGACCCAGTACTTC	CASSQSEETQYF
-	TRBD1	TRBV28	TRBJ1-1	TGTGCCAGCAGTTTCCAGGGGGCGCTTATTGAAGCTTTCTTT	CASSFQGALIEAFF
-	-	TRBV19	TRBJ1-5	TGTGCCAGTAGGACAGTCTATAGCAATCAGCCCCAGCATTTT	CASRTVYSNQPQHF
-	TRBD1	TRBV18	TRBJ2-1	TGTGCCAGCTCACAAGCAGGGGGCAGGGGTGAGCAGTTCTTC	CASSQAGGRGEQFF
-	-	TRBV5-6	TRBJ1-1	TGTGCCAGCAGCTATTGGACGGGGGTGAACACTGAAGCTTTCTTT	CASSYWTGVNTEAFF
-	TRBD1	TRBV6-6	TRBJ1-1	TGTGCCAGCAGAGATCCCGGGACAGCGAACACTGAAGCTTTCTTT	CASRDPGTANTEAFF
-	-	TRBV3-1/TRBV3-2	TRBJ1-5	TGTGCCAGCAGCCCCAGGGGTCAGGAACATCAGCCCCAGCATTTT	CASSPRGQEHQPQHF
-	TRBD1	TRBV5-6	TRBJ1-2	TGTGCCAGCAACTCCGGGACAGGGGTTTTTGGCTACACCTTC	CASNSGTGVFGYTF
-	TRBD1	TRBV5-6	TRBJ2-1	TGTGCCAGCAGCTTTTCCGGGACAGGGTCCTACAATGAGCAGTTCTTC	CASSFSGTGSYNEQFF
-	-	TRBV5-1	TRBJ2-7	TGCGCCAGCAGCTTGGGGCTGGGAGGAAAGGCCTACGAGCAGTACTTC	CASSLGLGGKAYEQYF
-	-	TRBV7-2	TRBJ2-1	TGTGCCAGCAGCTTCGATCCTAGCTACAATGAGCAGTTCTTC	CASSFDPSYNEQFF
-	TRBD1	TRBV28	TRBJ2-3	TGTGCCAGCAGTTTGGACAGGGGAGATACGCAGTATTTT	CASSLDRGDTQYF
-	-	TRBV28	TRBJ2-7	TGTGCCAGCAGTTTTGGCCTGCCCCGAAATCGCGAGCAGTACTTC	CASSFGLPRNREQYF
-	TRBD1	TRBV2	TRBJ2-3	TGTGCCAGCAAGAAGGGGGCAGGAGATACGCAGTATTTT	CASKKGAGDTQYF
-	-	TRBV5-1	TRBJ2-3	TGCGCCAGCAGAGATCTAAGCACAGATACGCAGTATTTT	CASRDLSTDTQYF
-	-	TRBV23-1	TRBJ2-7	TGCGCCAGCAGTCAATCGCCAGGCAAACATAACTACGAGCAGTACTTC	CASSQSPGKHNYEQYF
-	-	TRBV6-5	TRBJ2-3	TGTGCCAGCAGTTACTCTGCCCGAGGGACAGATACGCAGTATTTT	CASSYSARGTDTQYF
-	-	TRBV11-2	TRBJ2-3	TGTGCCAGCAGCTTAGCCCCCAAAAGCACAGATACGCAGTATTTT	CASSLAPKSTDTQYF
once	TRBD2	TRBV2	TRBJ2-1	TGTGCCAGCAGTGCATGGCTAGCGGGATCCGGAGAGCAGTTCTTC	CASSAWLAGSGEQFF
-	-	TRBV7-9	TRBJ1-1	TGTGCCAGCAGCTCGTTAGAGATCGGGAACACTGAAGCTTTCTTT	CASSSLEIGNTEAFF
once	TRBD2	TRBV28	TRBJ2-1	TGTGCCAGCAGTTCAAGGGGGGGACTAGCGGGGTACAATGAGCAGTTCTTC	CASSSRGGLAGYNEQFF
once	-	TRBV5-1	TRBJ2-4	TGCGCCAGCAGCTACGGCGGAAACATTCAGTACTTC	CASSYGGNIQYF